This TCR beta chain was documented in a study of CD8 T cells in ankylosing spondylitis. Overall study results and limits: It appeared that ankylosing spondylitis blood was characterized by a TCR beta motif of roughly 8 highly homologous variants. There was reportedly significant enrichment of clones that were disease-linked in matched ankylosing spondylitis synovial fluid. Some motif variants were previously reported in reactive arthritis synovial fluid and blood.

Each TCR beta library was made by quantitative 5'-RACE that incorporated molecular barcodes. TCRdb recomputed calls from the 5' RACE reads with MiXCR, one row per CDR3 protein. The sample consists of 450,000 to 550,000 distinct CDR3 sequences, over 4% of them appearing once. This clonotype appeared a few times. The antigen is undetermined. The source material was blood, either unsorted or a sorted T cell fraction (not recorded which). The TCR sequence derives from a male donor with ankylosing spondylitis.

Written as DNA, the CDR3 is TGTGCCAGCAGCCGTGGGGCAGGGACTAACTCTGGGGCCAACGTCCTGACTTTC. As protein: CASSRGAGTNSGANVLTF. This chain joins TRBV11-1 and TRBJ2-6; 7 bases map to TRBD2. J lost 0 bases, V lost 5 bases, and 10 bases had no gene match. CDR3 size: 18 residues. The germline V gene encodes CDR1 SGHAT and CDR2 FQDESV (reference sequence).